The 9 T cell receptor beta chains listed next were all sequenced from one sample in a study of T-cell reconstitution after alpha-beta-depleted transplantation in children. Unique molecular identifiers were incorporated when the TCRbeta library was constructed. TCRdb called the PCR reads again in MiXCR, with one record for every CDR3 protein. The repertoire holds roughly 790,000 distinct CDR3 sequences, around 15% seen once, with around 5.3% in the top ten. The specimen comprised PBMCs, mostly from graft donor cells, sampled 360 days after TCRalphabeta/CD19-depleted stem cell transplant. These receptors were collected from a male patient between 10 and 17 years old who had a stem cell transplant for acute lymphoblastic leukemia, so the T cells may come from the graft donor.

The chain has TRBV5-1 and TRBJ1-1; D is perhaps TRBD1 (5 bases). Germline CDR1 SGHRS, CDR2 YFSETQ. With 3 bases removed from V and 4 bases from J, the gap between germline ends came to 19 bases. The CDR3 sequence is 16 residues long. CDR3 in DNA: TGCGCCAGCAGCTATTGGAACGGGGGTGATGGCACTGAAGCTTTCTTT. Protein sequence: CASSYWNGGDGTEAFF.

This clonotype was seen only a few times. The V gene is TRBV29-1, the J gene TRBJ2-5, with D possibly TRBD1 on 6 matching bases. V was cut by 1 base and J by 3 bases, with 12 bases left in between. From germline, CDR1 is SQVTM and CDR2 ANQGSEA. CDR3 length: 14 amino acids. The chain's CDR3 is CSVEGGTPKETQYF. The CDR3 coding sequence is TGCAGCGTTGAAGGGGGGACACCTAAAGAGACCCAGTACTTC.

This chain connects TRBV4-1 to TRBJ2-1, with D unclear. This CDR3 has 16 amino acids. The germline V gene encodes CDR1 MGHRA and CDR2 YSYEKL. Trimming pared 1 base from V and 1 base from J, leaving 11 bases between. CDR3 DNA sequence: TGCGCCAGCAGCCAAGCTGCAGACCTTTCCTACAATGAGCAGTTCTTC. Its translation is CASSQAADLSYNEQFF.

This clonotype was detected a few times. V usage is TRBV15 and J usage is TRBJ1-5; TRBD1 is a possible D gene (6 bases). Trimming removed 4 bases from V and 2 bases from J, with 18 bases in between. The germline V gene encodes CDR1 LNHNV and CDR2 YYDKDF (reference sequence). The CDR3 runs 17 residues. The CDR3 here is CATSKGGITPRNQPQHF. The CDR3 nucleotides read TGTGCCACCAGCAAGGGGGGGATCACTCCCCGCAATCAGCCCCAGCATTTT.

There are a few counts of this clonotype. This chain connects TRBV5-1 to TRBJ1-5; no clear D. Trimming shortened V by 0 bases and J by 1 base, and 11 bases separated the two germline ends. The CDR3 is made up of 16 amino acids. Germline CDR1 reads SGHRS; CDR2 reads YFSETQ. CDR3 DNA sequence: TGCGCCAGCAGCTTGGACTCCTTGCTAAGCAATCAGCCCCAGCATTTT. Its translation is CASSLDSLLSNQPQHF.

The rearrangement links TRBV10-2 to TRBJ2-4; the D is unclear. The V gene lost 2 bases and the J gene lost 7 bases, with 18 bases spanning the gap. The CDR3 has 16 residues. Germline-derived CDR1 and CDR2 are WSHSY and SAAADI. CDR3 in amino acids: CASSEIGRRSLNIQYF. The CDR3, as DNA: TGCGCCAGCAGTGAGATAGGTCGACGTTCGCTGAACATTCAGTACTTC.

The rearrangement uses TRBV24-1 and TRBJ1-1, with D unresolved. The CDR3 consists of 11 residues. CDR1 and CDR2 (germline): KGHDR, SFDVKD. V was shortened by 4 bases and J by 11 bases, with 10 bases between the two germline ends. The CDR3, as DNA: TGTGCCACCAGTGAAGGGTTCGAGGCTTTCTTT. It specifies CATSEGFEAFF.

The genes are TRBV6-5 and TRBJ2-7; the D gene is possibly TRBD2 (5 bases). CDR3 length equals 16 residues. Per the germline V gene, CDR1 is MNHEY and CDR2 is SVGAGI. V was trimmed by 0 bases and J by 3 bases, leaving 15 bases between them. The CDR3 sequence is CASSYSEASPLYEQYF. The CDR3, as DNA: TGTGCCAGCAGTTACTCGGAGGCCTCCCCCCTCTACGAGCAGTACTTC.

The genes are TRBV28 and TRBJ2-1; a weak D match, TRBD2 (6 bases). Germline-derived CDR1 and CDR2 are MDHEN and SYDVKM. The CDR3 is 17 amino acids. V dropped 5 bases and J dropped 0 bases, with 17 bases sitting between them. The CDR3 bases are TGTGCCAGCAGTCCCGGACCTCGGGAGAGCTCCTACAATGAGCAGTTCTTC. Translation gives CASSPGPRESSYNEQFF.